This T cell receptor beta chain was recovered during a study of radiotherapy plus CTLA-4 blockade in lung cancer (dated by TCRdb to the late 2010s). For the wider study: Among the enrolled patients, around 17% had an objective response, and roughly 30% reached disease control.

In the case of this clone: Its cognate antigen has yet to be identified. Base qualities are not provided; no much larger clone lies one nucleotide away.

The germline V gene provides CDR1 SGHDT and CDR2 YYEEEE. From its cysteine to its phenylalanine, the CDR3 spans 11 amino acids. CDR3 DNA is the only sequence kept; it has 33 bases, read in frame from the first base. V lost 3 bases and J lost 8 bases; the stretch between them is 8 bases long. Overall results and qualifications from the work: After treatment with radiotherapy and ipilimumab, TCR clones that came from tumors expanded in the peripheral blood. Increased serum interferon-beta after radiation, together with early dynamic changes in blood T cell clones, were reported to be the strongest predictors of response.

In this study, focal radiation therapy paired with CTLA-4 blockade (ipilimumab) was tested in patients who had chemo-refractory metastatic non-small-cell lung cancer. The library was obtained by the immunoSEQ multiplex PCR assay. In its TCRdb copy, this immuneACCESS table keeps in-frame sequences only and misses some clones. Where compared with another copy, unresolved V genes explain less than half of these, and the others have no known cause. This sample lists about 120,000 clones; 85% to 90% were detected once. The leading ten clones occupy 6.9% of the sample. The chain employs TRBV5-6 and TRBJ1-1, with the D segment identity uncertain. This clonotype was obtained from a human donor with non-small cell lung cancer that progressed on radiotherapy plus ipilimumab. This sample comprised peripheral blood, obtained from a patient treated with radiotherapy plus ipilimumab. The CDR3 region has the sequence CASSSWGEAFF. The sequence in DNA is TGTGCCAGCAGCTCATGGGGAGAAGCTTTCTTT.